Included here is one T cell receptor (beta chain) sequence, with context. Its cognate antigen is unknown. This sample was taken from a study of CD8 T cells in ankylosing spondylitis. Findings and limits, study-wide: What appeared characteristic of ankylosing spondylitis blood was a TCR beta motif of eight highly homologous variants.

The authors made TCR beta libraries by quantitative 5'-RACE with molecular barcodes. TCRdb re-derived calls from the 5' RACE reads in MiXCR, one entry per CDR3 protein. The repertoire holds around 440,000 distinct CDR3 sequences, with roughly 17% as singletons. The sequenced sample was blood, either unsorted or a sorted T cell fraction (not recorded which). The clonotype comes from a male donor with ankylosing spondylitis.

CDR3 residues: CASKLAGGFTDTQYF. The CDR3, as DNA: TGTGCCAGCAAACTAGCGGGAGGGTTTACAGATACGCAGTATTTT. The rearrangement links TRBV28 to TRBJ2-3; 13 bases line up with TRBD2. The CDR3 consists of 15 residues. CDR1 MDHEN and CDR2 SYDVKM come from the germline V gene. V gave up 7 bases and J gave up 3 bases; unmatched junction bases: 4. Full variable domain (outside the CDR3, taken from reference TRBV28 and TRBJ2-3): DVKVTQSSRYLVKRTGEKVFLECVQDMDHENMFWYRQDPGLGLRLIYFSYDVKMKEKGDIPEGYSVSREKKERFSLILESASTNQTSMYLCASKLAGGFTDTQYFGPGTRLTVL.